This T cell receptor (beta chain) was sequenced in a study of graft-versus-host responses after intestinal transplantation. At the level of the study: Every recipient underwent anti-thymocyte globulin induction, then tacrolimus and steroids for 3 to 4 years. The study, taken as a whole, reports: Circulating GvH clones peaking coincided with falling HvG clones soon after transplant.

About this clone: Antigen specificity is unknown.

Trimming took 3 bases from V and 3 from J; bases not matched to a gene: 7. The V gene's germline CDR1 is SGHNT and CDR2 YYREEE (reference sequence). The CDR3 length is 15 residues. Data came from immunoSEQ multiplex PCR; TCRdb stores just in-frame clones and leaves some out. This table has 40,000 or so clones, 80% to 85% appearing once. This specimen consisted of PBMCs, obtained roughly 1,000 days after transplant. The rearrangement joins TRBV5-4 to TRBJ2-7; 9 positions match TRBD1. This clonotype originated in a human patient who received an intestinal transplant, so some T cells may come from the graft donor. The DNA for the CDR3 is TGTGCCAGCAGCTCCCTCGGGACAGGGAGCTACGAGCAGTACTTC. Its protein product is CASSSLGTGSYEQYF.